This T cell receptor (beta chain) was captured by sequencing in a study of T cell responses to AZD1222 COVID-19 vaccine (dated by TCRdb to about 2021). Background for the entire study: AZD1222 recipients with second doses at about 4 weeks or about 12 weeks were pooled, because spike-specific TCR depth and breadth did not differ between schedules. Trial participants were enrolled into age subgroups of 18-55, 56-69 and 70-plus years, which contained about 160, 30 and 59 TCR-sequenced participants, respectively. A total of 233 trial participants underwent TCR sequencing, of whom about 200 had received two doses of AZD1222 and about 25 had received two doses of the MenACWY control vaccine.

Points on this clone: Its specific antigen is unknown. No quality values exist for individual bases; no much larger clone is one base distant.

Points the paper makes about the study in general: The 56-69-year group was small, and its depth increase did not reach significance, likely because of low power. Conclusions about previously exposed vaccinees are limited because only five to seven AZD1222 recipients were SARS-CoV-2 seropositive at baseline. Participants were mostly white British and included more females than males, and it was suggested by the authors that clonal diversity may have been underestimated. Epitopes outside the regions mutated in the B.1.351 and B.1.1.7 variants were reportedly recognized by nearly half of the unique spike-specific TCRs. Because no day 14 peak-response samples were available, repertoires were characterized only after the peak T cell response. A significant rise in spike-specific TCR breadth and depth was observed after two AZD1222 doses relative to day 0 and relative to MenACWY recipients. The whole spike protein was spanned by vaccine-associated CD4 TCRs, and dominant responses were seen in regions 160-218 and 743-854.

What the time point label conveys for this sample: baseline before first vaccination. Samples from vaccinated people were obtained from the UK trials COV001 and COV002, which included a single-blind randomized controlled phase 2/3 trial of AZD1222 (ChAdOx1 nCoV-19) in healthy adults. Trial participant PBMC samples were collected at day 0 and day 28 after the second dose for TCRbeta chain sequencing. The CDR3 regions of human TCRbeta chains were analyzed by immunosequencing. On the authors' methods: Repertoire TCRs were matched against a reference library of SARS-CoV-2-specific TCRs generated with the MIRA antigen-specificity platform. Breadth meant the fraction of unique TCRs that were SARS-CoV-2-associated, whereas depth meant the fraction of total T cells that were SARS-CoV-2-associated. Using the MIRA data, each spike-specific TCR was mapped to the spike region that the TCR reacts to and placed in a CD4 or CD8 class. Log10-transformed breadth and depth values were compared by one-way ANOVA with Sidak's multiple comparisons tests. TCRdb retrieved this table from immuneACCESS and kept in-frame rearrangements only. Not all clones are present; in checked studies, unresolved V genes account for under half, and no reason is known for the remainder. V, J and clone size derive from that table, while D and trimming were established from the DNA sequence. This sample gives around 99,000 clones in total; about 88% of them show up just once. Under 20% of the sample is held by the ten biggest clonotypes.

The receptor was isolated from an adult in good health. This material consisted of peripheral blood, taken on day 0 of AZD1222 vaccination.

Here is the DNA: TGTGCCAGCAGTGAAGGGCTAGCGGCCTACAATGAGCAGTTCTTC. The encoded protein is CASSEGLAAYNEQFF. The V and J genes are TRBV2 and TRBJ2-1; 7 central bases correspond to TRBD2. The V end gives up 1 base and the J end 2 bases, leaving 2 bases in the junction not matched to a gene. From cysteine to phenylalanine, the CDR3 is 15 amino acids long. CDR3 DNA only is kept here, 45 bases in frame from base 1. CDR1 and CDR2, looked up from the germline V gene, are SNHLY and FYNNEI.